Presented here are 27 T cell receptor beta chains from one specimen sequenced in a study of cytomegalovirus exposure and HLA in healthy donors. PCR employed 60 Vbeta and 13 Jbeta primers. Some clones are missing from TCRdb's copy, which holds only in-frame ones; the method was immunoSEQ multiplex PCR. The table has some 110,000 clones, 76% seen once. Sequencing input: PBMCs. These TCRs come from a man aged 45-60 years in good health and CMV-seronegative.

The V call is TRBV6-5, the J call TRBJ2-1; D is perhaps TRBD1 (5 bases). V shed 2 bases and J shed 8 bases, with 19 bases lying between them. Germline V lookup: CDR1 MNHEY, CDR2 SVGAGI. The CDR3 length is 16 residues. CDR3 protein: CASSYTRDLRGYEQFF. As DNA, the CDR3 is TGTGCCAGCAGTTACACCCGCGACCTTAGGGGCTATGAGCAGTTCTTC.

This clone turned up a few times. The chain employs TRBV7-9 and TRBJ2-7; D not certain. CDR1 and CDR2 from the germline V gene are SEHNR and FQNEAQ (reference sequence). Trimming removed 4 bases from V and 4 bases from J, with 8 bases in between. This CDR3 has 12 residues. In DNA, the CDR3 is TGTGCCAGCAGCTCCGCCACTTACGAGCAGTACTTC. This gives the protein CASSSATYEQYF.

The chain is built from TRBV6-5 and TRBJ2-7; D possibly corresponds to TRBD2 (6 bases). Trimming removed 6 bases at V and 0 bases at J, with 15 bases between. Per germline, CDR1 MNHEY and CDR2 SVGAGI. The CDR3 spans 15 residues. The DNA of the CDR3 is TGTGCCAGCAGGTCCTCCGGGACTCGCTCCTACGAGCAGTACTTC. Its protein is CASRSSGTRSYEQYF.

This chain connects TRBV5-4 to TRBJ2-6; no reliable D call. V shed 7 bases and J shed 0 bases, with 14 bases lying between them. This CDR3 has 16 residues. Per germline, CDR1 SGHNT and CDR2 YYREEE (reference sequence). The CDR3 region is CASAEPGFSGANVLTF. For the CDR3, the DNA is TGTGCCAGCGCAGAACCCGGGTTCTCTGGGGCCAACGTCCTGACTTTC.

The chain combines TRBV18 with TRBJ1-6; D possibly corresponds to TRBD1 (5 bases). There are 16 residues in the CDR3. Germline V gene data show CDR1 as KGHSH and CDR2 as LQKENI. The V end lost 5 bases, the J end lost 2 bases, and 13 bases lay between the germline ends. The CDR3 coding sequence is TGTGCCAGCTCAAACCGGGCGGGGCCCTATAATTCACCCCTCCACTTT. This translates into CASSNRAGPYNSPLHF.

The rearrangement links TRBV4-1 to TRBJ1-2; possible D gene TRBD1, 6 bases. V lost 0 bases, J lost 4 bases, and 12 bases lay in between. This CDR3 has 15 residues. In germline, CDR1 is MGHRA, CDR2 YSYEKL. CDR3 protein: CASSQDAGVGYGYTF. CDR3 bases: TGCGCCAGCAGCCAAGATGCAGGGGTTGGCTATGGCTACACCTTC.

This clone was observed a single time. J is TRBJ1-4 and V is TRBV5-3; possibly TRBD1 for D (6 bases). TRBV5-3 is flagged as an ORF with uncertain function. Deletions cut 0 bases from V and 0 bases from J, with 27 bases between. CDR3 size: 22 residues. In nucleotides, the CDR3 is TGTGCCAGAAGCTTGGTTCATACCCCGGGACACCTAACCCTCGCAACTAATGAAAAACTGTTTTTT. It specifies CARSLVHTPGHLTLATNEKLFF.

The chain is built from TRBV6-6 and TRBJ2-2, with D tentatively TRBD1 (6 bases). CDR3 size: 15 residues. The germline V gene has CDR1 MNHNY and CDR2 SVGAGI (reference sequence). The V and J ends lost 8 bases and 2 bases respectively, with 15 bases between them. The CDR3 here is CASGNHRDNTGELFF. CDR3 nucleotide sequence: TGTGCCAGCGGTAACCACAGGGATAACACCGGGGAGCTGTTTTTT.

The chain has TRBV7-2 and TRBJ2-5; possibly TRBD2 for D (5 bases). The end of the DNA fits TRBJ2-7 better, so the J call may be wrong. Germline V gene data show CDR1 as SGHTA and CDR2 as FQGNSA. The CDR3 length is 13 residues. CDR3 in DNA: TGTGCCAGCAGCTTCGAAGCGGCCTACGAGCAGTACTTC. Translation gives CASSFEAAYEQYF.

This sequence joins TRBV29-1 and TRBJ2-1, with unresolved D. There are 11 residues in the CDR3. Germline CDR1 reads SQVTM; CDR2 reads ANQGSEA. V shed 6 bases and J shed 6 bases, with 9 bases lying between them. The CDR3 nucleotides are TGCAGCGTAACTGTCGGCAATGAGCAGTTCTTC. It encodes CSVTVGNEQFF.

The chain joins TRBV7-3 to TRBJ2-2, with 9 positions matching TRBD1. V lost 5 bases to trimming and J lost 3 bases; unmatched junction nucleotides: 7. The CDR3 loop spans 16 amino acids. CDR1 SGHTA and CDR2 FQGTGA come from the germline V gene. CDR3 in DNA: TGTGCCAGCAGCCACACAGGGGGCGCGTACACCGGGGAGCTGTTTTTT. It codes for CASSHTGGAYTGELFF.

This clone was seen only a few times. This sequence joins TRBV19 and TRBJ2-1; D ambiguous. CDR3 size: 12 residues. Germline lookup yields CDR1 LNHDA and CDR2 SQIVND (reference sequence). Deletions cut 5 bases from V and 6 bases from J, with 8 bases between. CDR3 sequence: CASSPHFNEQFF. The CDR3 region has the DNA TGTGCCAGTAGTCCCCACTTCAATGAGCAGTTCTTC. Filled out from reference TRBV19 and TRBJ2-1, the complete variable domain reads DGGITQSPKYLFRKEGQNVTLSCEQNLNHDAMYWYRQDPGQGLRLIYYSQIVNDFQKGDIAEGYSVSREKKESFPLTVTSAQKNPTAFYLCASSPHFNEQFFGPGTRLTVL.

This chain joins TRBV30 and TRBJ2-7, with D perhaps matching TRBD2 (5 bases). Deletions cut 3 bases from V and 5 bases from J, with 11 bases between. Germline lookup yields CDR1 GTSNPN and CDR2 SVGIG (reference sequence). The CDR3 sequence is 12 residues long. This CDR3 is CAWRVGGDEQYF. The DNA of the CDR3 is TGTGCCTGGAGGGTCGGAGGCGACGAGCAGTACTTC.

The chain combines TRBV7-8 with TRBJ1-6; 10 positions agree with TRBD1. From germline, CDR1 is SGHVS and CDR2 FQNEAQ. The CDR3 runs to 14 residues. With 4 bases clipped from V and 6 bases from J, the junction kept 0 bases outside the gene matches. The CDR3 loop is CASSWDRGNSPLHF. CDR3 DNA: TGTGCCAGCAGCTGGGACAGGGGTAATTCACCCCTCCACTTT.

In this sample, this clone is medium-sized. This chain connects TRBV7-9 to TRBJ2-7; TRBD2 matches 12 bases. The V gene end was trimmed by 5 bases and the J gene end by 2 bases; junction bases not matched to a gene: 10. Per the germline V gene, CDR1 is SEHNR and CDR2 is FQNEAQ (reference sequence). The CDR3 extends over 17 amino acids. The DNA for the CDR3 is TGTGCCAGCAGCCCCGTGACTAGCGGGGGTCCGGCCTACGAGCAGTACTTC. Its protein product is CASSPVTSGGPAYEQYF.

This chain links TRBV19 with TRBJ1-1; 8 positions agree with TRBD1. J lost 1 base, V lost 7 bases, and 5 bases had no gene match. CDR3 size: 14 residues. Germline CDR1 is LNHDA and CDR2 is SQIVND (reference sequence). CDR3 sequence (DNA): TGTGCCAGTACCCGAGGACAGGGGAACACTGAAGCTTTCTTT. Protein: CASTRGQGNTEAFF.

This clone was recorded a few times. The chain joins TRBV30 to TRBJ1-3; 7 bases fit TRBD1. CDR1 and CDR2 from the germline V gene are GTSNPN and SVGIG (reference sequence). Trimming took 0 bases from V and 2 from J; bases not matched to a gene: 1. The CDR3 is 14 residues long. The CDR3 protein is CAWSVTGAGNTIYF. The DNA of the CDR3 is TGTGCCTGGAGTGTAACAGGGGCTGGAAACACCATATATTTT.

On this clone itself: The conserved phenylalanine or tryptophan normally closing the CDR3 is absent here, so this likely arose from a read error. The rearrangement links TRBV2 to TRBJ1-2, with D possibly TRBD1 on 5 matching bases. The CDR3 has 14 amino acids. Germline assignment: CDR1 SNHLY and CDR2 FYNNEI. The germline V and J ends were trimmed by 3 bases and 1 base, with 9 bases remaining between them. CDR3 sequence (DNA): TGTGCCAGCAGTGAGGGAGGGGATAACTATGGCTACACCCTC. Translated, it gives CASSEGGDNYGYTL.

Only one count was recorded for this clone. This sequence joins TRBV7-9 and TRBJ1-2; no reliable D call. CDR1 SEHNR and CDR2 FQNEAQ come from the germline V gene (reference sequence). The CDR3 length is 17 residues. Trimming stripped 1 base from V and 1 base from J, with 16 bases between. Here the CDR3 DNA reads TGTGCCAGCAGCTTAGAAGGTTTGGTTCAGGATAACTATGGCTACACCTTC. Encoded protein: CASSLEGLVQDNYGYTF.

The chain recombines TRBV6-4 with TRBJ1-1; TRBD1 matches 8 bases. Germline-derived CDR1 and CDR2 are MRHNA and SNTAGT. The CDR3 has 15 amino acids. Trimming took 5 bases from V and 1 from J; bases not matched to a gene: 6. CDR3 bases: TGTGCCAGCAGTAAAGGCGGACAGGGGAACACTGAAGCTTTCTTT. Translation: CASSKGGQGNTEAFF.

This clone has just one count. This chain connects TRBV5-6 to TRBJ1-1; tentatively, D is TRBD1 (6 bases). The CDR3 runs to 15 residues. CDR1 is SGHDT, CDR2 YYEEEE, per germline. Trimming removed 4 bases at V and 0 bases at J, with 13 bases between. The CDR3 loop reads CASSPGDGLNTEAFF. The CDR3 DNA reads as TGTGCCAGCAGCCCAGGGGACGGATTGAACACTGAAGCTTTCTTT. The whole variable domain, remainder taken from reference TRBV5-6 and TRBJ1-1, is DAGVTQSPTHLIKTRGQQVTLRCSPKSGHDTVSWYQQALGQGPQFIFQYYEEEERQRGNFPDRFSGHQFPNYSSELNVNALLLGDSALYLCASSPGDGLNTEAFFGQGTRLTVV.

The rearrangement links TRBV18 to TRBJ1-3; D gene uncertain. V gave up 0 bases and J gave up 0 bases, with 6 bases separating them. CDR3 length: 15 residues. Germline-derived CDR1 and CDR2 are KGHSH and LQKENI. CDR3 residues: CASSPPTGSGNTIYF. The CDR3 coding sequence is TGTGCCAGCTCACCACCGACGGGCTCTGGAAACACCATATATTTT.

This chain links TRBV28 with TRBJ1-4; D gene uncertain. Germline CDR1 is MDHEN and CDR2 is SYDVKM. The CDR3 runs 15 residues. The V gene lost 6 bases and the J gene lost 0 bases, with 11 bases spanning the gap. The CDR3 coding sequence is TGTGCCAGCAGCCACAAAGGAGCAACTAATGAAAAACTGTTTTTT. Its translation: CASSHKGATNEKLFF.

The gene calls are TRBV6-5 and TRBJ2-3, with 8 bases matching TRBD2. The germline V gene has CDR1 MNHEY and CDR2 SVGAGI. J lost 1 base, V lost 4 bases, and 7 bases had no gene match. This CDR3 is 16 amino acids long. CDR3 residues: CASSSPGGPGTDTQYF. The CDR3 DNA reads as TGTGCCAGCAGTTCGCCGGGGGGGCCTGGCACAGATACGCAGTATTTT.

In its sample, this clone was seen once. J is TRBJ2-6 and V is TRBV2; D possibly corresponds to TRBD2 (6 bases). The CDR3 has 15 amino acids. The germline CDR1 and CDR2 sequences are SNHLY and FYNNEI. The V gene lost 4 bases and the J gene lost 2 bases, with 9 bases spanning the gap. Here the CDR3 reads CASSVGGTGANVLTF. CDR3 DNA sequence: TGTGCCAGCAGTGTGGGGGGTACTGGGGCCAACGTCCTGACTTTC.

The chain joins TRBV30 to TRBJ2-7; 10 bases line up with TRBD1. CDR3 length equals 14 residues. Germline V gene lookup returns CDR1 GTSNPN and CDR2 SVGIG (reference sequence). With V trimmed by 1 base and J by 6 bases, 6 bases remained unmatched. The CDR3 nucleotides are TGTGCCTGGAGTGCAGACAGGGGGCAGCTCGAGCAGTACTTC. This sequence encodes CAWSADRGQLEQYF. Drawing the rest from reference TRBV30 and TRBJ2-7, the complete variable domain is SQTIHQWPATLVQPVGSPLSLECTVEGTSNPNLYWYRQAAGRGLQLLFYSVGIGQISSEVPQNLSASRPQDRQFILSSKKLLLSDSGFYLCAWSADRGQLEQYFGPGTRLTVT.

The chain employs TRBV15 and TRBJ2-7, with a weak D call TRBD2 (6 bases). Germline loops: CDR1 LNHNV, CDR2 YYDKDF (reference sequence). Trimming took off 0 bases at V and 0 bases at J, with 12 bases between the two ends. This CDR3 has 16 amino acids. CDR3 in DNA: TGTGCCACCAGCAGAGAGCCTACGGGGGTCTCCTACGAGCAGTACTTC. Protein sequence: CATSREPTGVSYEQYF.